These T cell receptor beta chains were read from a single sample in a study of CD4 T cell repertoires in COVID-19. Sequenced by immunoSEQ multiplex PCR; TCRdb stores in-frame clones only, minus some. Of about 25,000 clones in the sample, nearly 95% are singletons; the top ten hold around 0.66%. The starting material was circulating follicular helper CD4+ T cells (cTfh) from blood, obtained before the COVID-19 pandemic. The receptors come from a human donor who had COVID-19. The CDR3 runs from the conserved cysteine through the conserved F or W. A D gene is named only where the DNA matches it firmly. Not every row has a clone size; where given, it reads once, few, many or a size class.

D: TRBD1
size: once
J: TRBJ2-2
V: TRBV9
DNA: TGTGCCAGCAGCGTATCGGGGACAGGGTTGACCGGGGAGCTGTTTTTT
CDR3: CASSVSGTGLTGELFF

D: TRBD1
size: .
J: TRBJ1-2
V: TRBV2
DNA: TGTGCCAGTACGGACGACAGGGGGCAGGTCTATGGCTACACCTTC
CDR3: CASTDDRGQVYGYTF

D: TRBD1
size: .
J: TRBJ2-4
V: TRBV2
DNA: TGTGCCAGCGTTGAACTTTATGGGACAGGGGTGGACAAAAACATTCAGTACTTC
CDR3: CASVELYGTGVDKNIQYF

D: TRBD1
size: .
J: TRBJ1-5
V: TRBV6-5
DNA: TGTGCCACCGGACAGGGATTCAATCAGCCCCAGCATTTT
CDR3: CATGQGFNQPQHF

D: .
size: .
J: TRBJ2-5
V: TRBV7-3
DNA: TGTGCCAGCAGCTTAAGTAGCGGCGTGGGTGAGACCCAGTACTTC
CDR3: CASSLSSGVGETQYF

D: .
size: .
J: TRBJ1-5
V: TRBV7-8
DNA: TGTGCCAGCAGCTACGAGGGACACAATCAGCCCCAGCATTTT
CDR3: CASSYEGHNQPQHF

D: TRBD1
size: .
J: TRBJ2-3
V: TRBV5-1
DNA: TGCGCCAGCAGCTTTACAGGGGGTGATGTGGATACGCAGTATTTT
CDR3: CASSFTGGDVDTQYF

D: .
size: .
J: TRBJ1-1
V: TRBV7-8
DNA: TGTGCCAGCAGCTTAGTTGGTCGGGGGAACACTGAAGCTTTCTTT
CDR3: CASSLVGRGNTEAFF

D: TRBD2
size: once
J: TRBJ2-1
V: TRBV7-3
DNA: TGTGCCAGCAGCTTAGGAGAAGGACTAGCGAGATCCAATGAGCAGTTCTTC
CDR3: CASSLGEGLARSNEQFF

D: .
size: .
J: TRBJ2-7
V: TRBV7-3
DNA: TGTGGTTCGACAGGATCCTACGAGCAGTACTTC
CDR3: CGSTGSYEQYF

D: TRBD1
size: .
J: TRBJ2-5
V: TRBV6-6
DNA: TGTGCCAGTGATCCGGCAGGGGGCCGGAAGACCCAGTACTTC
CDR3: CASDPAGGRKTQYF

D: .
size: .
J: TRBJ2-6
V: TRBV2
DNA: TGTGCCAGCTCCGCTAGGTCTGGGGCCAACGTCCTGACTTTC
CDR3: CASSARSGANVLTF

D: .
size: .
J: TRBJ1-1
V: TRBV5-1
DNA: TGCGCCAGCAGCCCTGGCCCGGGGACTGAAGCTTTCTTT
CDR3: CASSPGPGTEAFF

D: .
size: .
J: TRBJ1-1
V: TRBV6-5
DNA: TGTGCCAGCAGTCCCTGGGGGCAGGGAGAAACTGAAGCTTTCTTT
CDR3: CASSPWGQGETEAFF

D: .
size: .
J: TRBJ1-2
V: TRBV2
DNA: TGTGCCAGCAGTCGCTCGGGGGGCTACACCTTC
CDR3: CASSRSGGYTF

D: TRBD1
size: .
J: TRBJ1-2
V: TRBV7-6
DNA: TGTGCCAGCAGCCCCGGGTACAGGGGACCACTTGGGGGGAATGGCTACACCTTC
CDR3: CASSPGYRGPLGGNGYTF

D: TRBD2
size: .
J: TRBJ2-7
V: TRBV9
DNA: TGTGCCAGCAGCGTAGATGGCGGGAGTTTTAACGAGCAGTACTTC
CDR3: CASSVDGGSFNEQYF

D: TRBD2
size: .
J: TRBJ2-7
V: TRBV11-2
DNA: TGTGCCAGCAGCTTGGGACTAGCGGGGGGGCTCCACGAGCAGTACTTC
CDR3: CASSLGLAGGLHEQYF

D: .
size: .
J: TRBJ2-7
V: TRBV6-1
DNA: TGTGCCAGCAGTGAAATTTCCGTCGGGGTAGGCGAGCAGTACTTC
CDR3: CASSEISVGVGEQYF

D: TRBD1
size: .
J: TRBJ1-2
V: TRBV16
DNA: TGTGCCAGCAGCCTCATGACAGGGGGCGATGGCTACACCTTC
CDR3: CASSLMTGGDGYTF

D: TRBD1
size: .
J: TRBJ1-2
V: TRBV11-2
DNA: TGTGCCAGCAGCAGGGACAGGCAATTTGACTATGGCTACACCTTC
CDR3: CASSRDRQFDYGYTF

D: .
size: .
J: TRBJ1-6
V: TRBV6-5
DNA: TGTGCCAGCAGACGACGGGACTCGGGGTCACCCCTCCACTTT
CDR3: CASRRRDSGSPLHF

D: .
size: .
J: TRBJ1-2
V: TRBV5-4
DNA: TGTGCCAGCAGCTTGCTTAGACAGGTCAACTATGGCTACACCTTC
CDR3: CASSLLRQVNYGYTF

D: TRBD2
size: .
J: TRBJ2-7
V: TRBV6-6
DNA: TGTGCCAGCAGATCCCTAGCGGGGGGGCGGTACGAGCAGTACTTC
CDR3: CASRSLAGGRYEQYF

D: TRBD2
size: .
J: TRBJ2-2
V: TRBV11-2
DNA: TGTGCCAGCAGCTTAGCGTTGGGACTAGTAACATCCGGGGAGCTGTTTTTT
CDR3: CASSLALGLVTSGELFF

D: .
size: .
J: TRBJ2-1
V: TRBV7-3
DNA: TGTGCCAGCAGCTTAACGGACAGCAGCTCCTACAATGAGCAGTTCTTC
CDR3: CASSLTDSSSYNEQFF

D: .
size: .
J: TRBJ1-4
V: TRBV18
DNA: TGTGCCAGCTCACCACCGGTTGGCCTCCCGGGTGAAAAACTGTTTTTT
CDR3: CASSPPVGLPGEKLFF

D: .
size: .
J: TRBJ2-7
V: TRBV9
DNA: TGTGCCAGCAGCGCCCCTTCCTCCTACGAGCAGTACTTC
CDR3: CASSAPSSYEQYF

D: TRBD1
size: .
J: TRBJ2-3
V: TRBV5-6
DNA: TGTGCCAGCAGCCCGCTTTTTAGGGGGCAATCAGATACGCAGTATTTT
CDR3: CASSPLFRGQSDTQYF

D: .
size: .
J: TRBJ1-5
V: TRBV28
DNA: TGTGCCAGCACCATCAGGCAGGTCAGCCAGCCCCAGCATTTT
CDR3: CASTIRQVSQPQHF

D: TRBD2
size: .
J: TRBJ2-1
V: TRBV19
DNA: TGTGCCAGTAGTAGGCGACTAGCCGGTGAGCAGTTCTTC
CDR3: CASSRRLAGEQFF

D: .
size: .
J: TRBJ2-4
V: TRBV6-1
DNA: TGTGCCAGCAGTGCCTCGGGACTAAACATTCAGTACTTC
CDR3: CASSASGLNIQYF

D: TRBD1
size: .
J: TRBJ2-2
V: TRBV5-1
DNA: TGCGCCAGCAGTCATCCGGGACAGCGAGGGGCCGGGGAGCTGTTTTTT
CDR3: CASSHPGQRGAGELFF

D: .
size: .
J: TRBJ2-7
V: TRBV15
DNA: TGTGCCACCAGCAGAGATCGGGGGAAGCGGTACCCCTACGAGCAGTACTTC
CDR3: CATSRDRGKRYPYEQYF

D: .
size: .
J: TRBJ1-1
V: TRBV4-1
DNA: TGCGCCAGCAGCCAGAAACCGGGCACTGAAGCTTTCTTT
CDR3: CASSQKPGTEAFF

D: TRBD1
size: .
J: TRBJ1-3
V: TRBV5-1
DNA: TGCGCCAGCAGCGAGGGACAGAAACCCTCTGGAAACACCATATATTTT
CDR3: CASSEGQKPSGNTIYF

D: TRBD2
size: .
J: TRBJ2-1
V: TRBV2
DNA: TGTGCCAGCGGTCGGGGGGGGCTAGGGAATGAGCAGTTCTTC
CDR3: CASGRGGLGNEQFF

D: .
size: .
J: TRBJ1-2
V: TRBV2
DNA: TGTGCCAGCAGTGAAAGGGGTAGTGGCTACACCTTC
CDR3: CASSERGSGYTF

D: TRBD1
size: .
J: TRBJ1-1
V: TRBV19
DNA: TGTGCCAGTACGTACCACAGGGGTTCTGAAGCTTTCTTT
CDR3: CASTYHRGSEAFF

D: TRBD1
size: .
J: TRBJ2-5
V: TRBV2
DNA: TGTGCCAGCACCTCGACAGGGTCGGTTAGAGAGACCCAGTACTTC
CDR3: CASTSTGSVRETQYF

D: TRBD2
size: .
J: TRBJ2-1
V: TRBV29-1
DNA: TGCAGCGTAGCCCTGGGACTAGCGGGAGCTGAGCAGTTCTTC
CDR3: CSVALGLAGAEQFF

D: .
size: .
J: TRBJ2-1
V: TRBV15
DNA: TGTGCCACCAGCAGAGGGGGCCCCGTCTACAATGAGCAGTTCTTC
CDR3: CATSRGGPVYNEQFF

D: TRBD2
size: few
J: TRBJ2-2
V: TRBV2
DNA: TGTGCCAGCAGTCGGACTAGCGTAAACACCGGGGAGCTGTTTTTT
CDR3: CASSRTSVNTGELFF

D: .
size: few
J: TRBJ2-3
V: TRBV10-2
DNA: TGCGCCAGCAGGGGAGCGGTCACAGATACGCAGTATTTT
CDR3: CASRGAVTDTQYF

D: .
size: .
J: TRBJ1-3
V: TRBV5-6
DNA: TGTGCCAGCAGCGGCGGGATTTCTGGAAACACCATATATTTT
CDR3: CASSGGISGNTIYF

D: .
size: .
J: TRBJ1-2
V: TRBV5-1
DNA: TGCGCCAGCAGCTTGGCTACAGGGATCGATGGCTACACCTTC
CDR3: CASSLATGIDGYTF

D: .
size: once
J: TRBJ2-5
V: TRBV7-2
DNA: TGTGCCAGCAGCCGCGGTGGAGGCGGGAAAGAGACCCAGTACTTC
CDR3: CASSRGGGGKETQYF

D: TRBD1
size: .
J: TRBJ1-2
V: TRBV7-2
DNA: TGTGCCAGCAGCTTAGGGCAGGGGGCGCATGGCTACACCTTC
CDR3: CASSLGQGAHGYTF

D: TRBD1
size: .
J: TRBJ2-7
V: TRBV7-2
DNA: TGTGCCAGCAGCTGGACAGGGGGCGAGCGGCAGTACTTC
CDR3: CASSWTGGERQYF

D: .
size: .
J: TRBJ1-1
V: TRBV27
DNA: TGTGCCAGCAGTTTAGGGCGGGGGGCTGAAGCTTTCTTT
CDR3: CASSLGRGAEAFF

D: .
size: .
J: TRBJ1-5
V: TRBV27
DNA: TGTGCCAGCAGCCCGGGAGAAGGCTTAGGTCAGCCCCAGCATTTT
CDR3: CASSPGEGLGQPQHF

D: .
size: .
J: TRBJ1-2
V: TRBV4-1
DNA: TGCGCCAGCAGCCAAGATGAAGAGGGGGGGTTCTATGGCTACACCTTC
CDR3: CASSQDEEGGFYGYTF

D: TRBD1
size: .
J: TRBJ1-1
V: TRBV5-1
DNA: TGCGCCAGCAGCTCGGGACAGGCGGGAACTGAAGCTTTCTTT
CDR3: CASSSGQAGTEAFF

D: TRBD1
size: .
J: TRBJ2-5
V: TRBV6-5
DNA: TGTGCCAGCAGCTACACAGGGGGCCAGACCCAGTACTTC
CDR3: CASSYTGGQTQYF

D: TRBD1
size: .
J: TRBJ2-3
V: TRBV6-1
DNA: TGTGCCAGCAGTGAGGACAGGGAAGGTACGCAGTATTTT
CDR3: CASSEDREGTQYF

D: .
size: .
J: TRBJ1-3
V: TRBV11-2
DNA: TGTGCCAGCAGCTTAAGTCCGGGAGGAAACACCATATATTTT
CDR3: CASSLSPGGNTIYF

D: TRBD2
size: .
J: TRBJ2-1
V: TRBV28
DNA: TGTGCCAGCCACACGGGGACTAGCGGGAATGAGCAGTTCTTC
CDR3: CASHTGTSGNEQFF

D: TRBD1
size: .
J: TRBJ2-4
V: TRBV19
DNA: TGTGCCAGTAGCCAATCCGGGACAGGGTTCCTAGCCAAAAACATTCAGTACTTC
CDR3: CASSQSGTGFLAKNIQYF